These 32 T cell receptor beta chains were sequenced from one sample in a study of shared T cell receptors in the human thymus. Clones were read by immunoSEQ multiplex PCR, and TCRdb kept only the in-frame ones, dropping some. The data contain about 380,000 clones, 85% to 95% of them singletons. Input material: thymocytes. The receptors shown here come from a human donor.

The sample holds one count of this clone. V usage is TRBV19 and J usage is TRBJ2-3; tentative D call: TRBD1 (5 bases). The CDR3 contains 13 residues. Trimming left V 4 bases short and J 3 bases short, with 8 bases between. CDR1 and CDR2 from the germline V gene are LNHDA and SQIVND (reference sequence). The CDR3 DNA reads as TGTGCCAGTAGTACAGGGATGACAGATACGCAGTATTTT. Residues: CASSTGMTDTQYF.

Turning to this clone: The junction does not match germline at one end; this may be a read error. The chain couples TRBV27 to TRBJ2-7; TRBD2 aligns across 11 bases. Germline CDR1 reads MNHEY; CDR2 reads SMNVEV (reference sequence). CDR3 length: 15 amino acids. In DNA, the CDR3 is TGTGCCAGCAGTGCCAAGACTAGCGGGAAGTCTCCGATTGACTTC. This encodes CASSAKTSGKSPIDF.

The rearrangement uses TRBV7-6 and TRBJ2-7; D unresolved. The V gene lost 3 bases and the J gene lost 0 bases, with 9 bases spanning the gap. Per germline, CDR1 SGHVS and CDR2 FNYEAQ. This CDR3 is 14 amino acids long. CDR3 in DNA: TGTGCCAGCAGCTTCTCCCCGAGCTCCTACGAGCAGTACTTC. Its protein is CASSFSPSSYEQYF.

The chain has TRBV6-1 and TRBJ2-7; TRBD1 agrees at 7 bases. The CDR3 sequence is 14 residues long. V shed 3 bases, J shed 2 bases, and the junction held 4 bases outside the gene matches. Germline loops: CDR1 MNHNS, CDR2 SASEGT. CDR3 sequence: CASSETGNPYEQYF. CDR3 coding DNA: TGTGCCAGCAGTGAGACAGGGAACCCCTACGAGCAGTACTTC.

The chain uses TRBV21-1 and TRBJ2-1; the table calls TRBD2, which could not be checked here. TRBV21-1 is annotated as a pseudogene. The CDR3 runs 17 residues. Here the CDR3 reads CASSKELAGGIDNEQFF. The CDR3 region has the DNA TGTGCCAGCAGCAAAGAGCTAGCGGGAGGAATCGACAATGAGCAGTTCTTC.

This chain connects TRBV5-6 to TRBJ1-2; weak D call: TRBD1 (5 bases). Germline CDR1 and CDR2: SGHDT and YYEEEE. V was clipped by 1 base and J by 4 bases, with 14 bases between them. CDR3 length: 15 residues. The CDR3 reads CASSLSVPGPYGYTF. As DNA, the CDR3 is TGTGCCAGCAGCTTGAGTGTGCCAGGGCCCTATGGCTACACCTTC.

This chain uses TRBV15 with TRBJ2-4; 8 nucleotides line up with TRBD1. The V and J ends lost 7 bases and 7 bases, in that order; junction bases with no gene match: 9. Germline loops: CDR1 LNHNV, CDR2 YYDKDF (reference sequence). The CDR3 sequence is 14 residues long. In DNA, the CDR3 is TGTGCCACCACCCGCAGGGGGCTGAGGAACATTCAGTACTTC. Its translation is CATTRRGLRNIQYF. The complete variable domain, with remaining parts taken from reference TRBV15 and TRBJ2-4, reads DAMVIQNPRYQVTQFGKPVTLSCSQTLNHNVMYWYQQKSSQAPKLLFHYYDKDFNNEADTPDNFQSRRPNTSFCFLDIRSPGLGDTAMYLCATTRRGLRNIQYFGAGTRLSVL.

The chain joins TRBV28 to TRBJ2-7; D not resolved. The CDR3 runs to 15 residues. The V gene's germline CDR1 is MDHEN and CDR2 SYDVKM. V dropped 1 base and J dropped 9 bases, with 19 bases sitting between them. CDR3 nucleotide sequence: TGTGCCAGCAGTTTATCGGCAGTAGTTGTAGAAGGGCAGTACTTC. Its protein is CASSLSAVVVEGQYF. Full variable domain (rest looked up from reference TRBV28 and TRBJ2-7): DVKVTQSSRYLVKRTGEKVFLECVQDMDHENMFWYRQDPGLGLRLIYFSYDVKMKEKGDIPEGYSVSREKKERFSLILESASTNQTSMYLCASSLSAVVVEGQYFGPGTRLTVT.

This chain connects TRBV6-5 to TRBJ1-4; TRBD1 aligns across 11 bases. There are 15 residues in the CDR3. V gave up 5 bases and J gave up 7 bases; unmatched junction bases: 6. Germline V gene sequence: CDR1 MNHEY, CDR2 SVGAGI. In nucleotides, the CDR3 is TGTGCCAGCAGTACCCGGACAGGGGGCGTTGAAAAACTGTTTTTT. This codes for CASSTRTGGVEKLFF.

The chain carries TRBV11-2 and TRBJ2-5, with no clear D. This CDR3 is 16 amino acids long. V lost 1 base and J lost 5, with 17 bases in between. Germline values: CDR1 SGHAT, CDR2 FQNNGV. CDR3 sequence: CASSLGDCGLDETQYF. As DNA, the CDR3 is TGTGCCAGCAGCTTAGGGGATTGCGGCCTCGACGAGACCCAGTACTTC.

The chain carries TRBV5-1 and TRBJ2-7, with 7 bases matching TRBD1. Germline V lookup: CDR1 SGHRS, CDR2 YFSETQ. This CDR3 region has 18 residues. J was trimmed by 2 bases and V by 0 bases; bases with no gene match: 14. The CDR3 nucleotides are TGCGCCAGCAGCTTGGCCGGAGGCTTAAAGACAGGGACCTACGAGCAGTACTTC. This sequence encodes CASSLAGGLKTGTYEQYF.

This clone was picked up one time. The chain is built from TRBV28 and TRBJ2-7, with unresolved D. CDR1 is MDHEN, CDR2 SYDVKM, per germline. This CDR3 has 15 residues. Deletions cut 7 bases from V and 2 bases from J, with 18 bases between. This CDR3 reads CASTPTCRPPYEQYF. In DNA form, the CDR3 reads TGTGCCAGCACCCCCACATGTAGACCCCCCTACGAGCAGTACTTC.

This clone is a singleton in its sample. This sequence joins TRBV7-3 and TRBJ2-3; 13 bases line up with TRBD2. Germline-derived CDR1 and CDR2 are SGHTA and FQGTGA. This CDR3 comprises 18 residues. Germline trimming cut 5 bases from V and 6 bases from J; bases unmatched to any gene: 14. CDR3 protein: CASSRKGPLAGGEDTQYF. CDR3 in DNA: TGTGCCAGCAGCCGTAAAGGTCCACTAGCGGGAGGGGAGGATACGCAGTATTTT.

The V call is TRBV28, the J call TRBJ2-2, with a tentative D call TRBD2 (6 bases). Germline CDR1 reads MDHEN; CDR2 reads SYDVKM. This CDR3 region has 17 residues. Trimming removed 4 bases from V and 5 bases from J, with 20 bases in between. The CDR3 is CASSWVNGSVVTGELFF. DNA of the CDR3: TGTGCCAGCAGTTGGGTAAACGGGAGTGTAGTTACCGGGGAGCTGTTTTTT. The full variable domain, with the rest looked up from reference TRBV28 and TRBJ2-2, is DVKVTQSSRYLVKRTGEKVFLECVQDMDHENMFWYRQDPGLGLRLIYFSYDVKMKEKGDIPEGYSVSREKKERFSLILESASTNQTSMYLCASSWVNGSVVTGELFFGEGSRLTVL.

The chain combines TRBV4-2 with TRBJ2-5; D may be TRBD1 or TRBD2 (5 bases each). The CDR3 has 13 amino acids. From germline, CDR1 is LGHNA and CDR2 YNFKEQ. Trimming left V 1 base short and J 5 bases short, with 8 bases between. The CDR3 bases are TGTGCCAGCAGCCAAGCCAGGGAGGAGACCCAGTACTTC. Amino acids: CASSQAREETQYF.

The chain recombines TRBV6-4 with TRBJ2-1, with D hard to call. CDR1 is MRHNA, CDR2 SNTAGT, per germline. CDR3 length: 15 amino acids. With 0 bases removed from V and 4 bases from J, the gap between germline ends came to 10 bases. CDR3 DNA: TGTGCCAGCAGTGACTCACGGTATATTTACAATGAGCAGTTCTTC. Translated, it gives CASSDSRYIYNEQFF.

Concerning this clone itself: This sample includes further DNA sequences coding for the same CDR3. The chain combines TRBV27 with TRBJ2-7; 9 nucleotides agree with TRBD1. V was clipped by 6 bases and J by 4 bases; unmatched bases: 10. The CDR3 contains 15 residues. Germline assignment: CDR1 MNHEY and CDR2 SMNVEV (reference sequence). CDR3 coding DNA: TGTGCCAGCAGAAGATCGGACAGGGGCGATTACGAGCAGTACTTC. It specifies CASRRSDRGDYEQYF.

The chain couples TRBV5-6 to TRBJ2-7, with 8 bases fitting TRBD2. The germline V gene encodes CDR1 SGHDT and CDR2 YYEEEE. Trimming at V came to 7 bases and at J to 3 bases, leaving 6 bases not matched to a gene. CDR3 length equals 13 residues. The CDR3 bases are TGTGCCAGCCTTAGCGGGGCCAACTACGAGCAGTACTTC. Its translation is CASLSGANYEQYF.

The CDR3 nucleotides read TGCAGTGCTACCGAGCAGTTCTTC. This gives the protein CSATEQFF. V is TRBV20-1 and J is TRBJ2-1; D ambiguous. The CDR3 loop spans 8 amino acids. The germline V and J ends were trimmed by 4 bases and 10 bases, with 2 bases remaining between them. CDR1 is DFQATT, CDR2 SNEGSKA, per germline (reference sequence).

This clone was detected once. The rearrangement joins TRBV7-7 to TRBJ2-3; 11 bases map to TRBD1. The CDR3 is 18 amino acids. V was pared by 3 bases and J by 1 base, with 9 bases of the junction left unmatched. CDR1 is SSHAT, CDR2 FNYEAQ, per germline (reference sequence). CDR3 residues: CASSFQVGDRGGTDTQYF. The CDR3 nucleotides read TGTGCCAGCAGCTTCCAAGTAGGGGACAGGGGGGGCACAGATACGCAGTATTTT.

The CDR3 loop reads CASRTPVVDTIYF. The CDR3 coding sequence is TGTGCCAGCAGAACCCCGGTCGTAGACACCATATATTTT. The chain recombines TRBV28 with TRBJ1-3; D gene uncertain. The CDR3 spans 13 residues. Trimming stripped 6 bases from V and 8 bases from J, with 14 bases between. Per the germline V gene, CDR1 is MDHEN and CDR2 is SYDVKM. Full variable domain (rest looked up from reference TRBV28 and TRBJ1-3): DVKVTQSSRYLVKRTGEKVFLECVQDMDHENMFWYRQDPGLGLRLIYFSYDVKMKEKGDIPEGYSVSREKKERFSLILESASTNQTSMYLCASRTPVVDTIYFGEGSWLTVV.

This chain connects TRBV5-4 to TRBJ2-1; 8 bases are shared with TRBD2. The CDR3 runs 16 residues. The V gene's germline CDR1 is SGHNT and CDR2 YYREEE (reference sequence). Losses at the gene ends were 4 bases for V and 10 bases for J; bases not matched to a gene: 16. The CDR3 DNA reads TGTGCCAGCAGCCCTCGGGGGACTAGAGGCGGTAAAGAGCAGTTCTTC. Its translation: CASSPRGTRGGKEQFF. Looking up the rest from reference TRBV5-4 and TRBJ2-1 gives the full variable domain: ETGVTQSPTHLIKTRGQQVTLRCSSQSGHNTVSWYQQALGQGPQFIFQYYREEENGRGNFPPRFSGLQFPNYSSELNVNALELDDSALYLCASSPRGTRGGKEQFFGPGTRLTVL.

This rearrangement joins TRBV27 to TRBJ1-1; the D is unclear. V was shortened by 6 bases and J by 5 bases, with 16 bases between the two germline ends. This CDR3 comprises 14 residues. Germline V lookup: CDR1 MNHEY, CDR2 SMNVEV (reference sequence). The CDR3 sequence: CASSRNWERTEAFF. CDR3 bases: TGTGCCAGCAGCCGAAACTGGGAGAGGACTGAAGCTTTCTTT.

The rearrangement links TRBV27 to TRBJ2-3, with TRBD2 as a possible D gene (6 bases). Per germline, CDR1 MNHEY and CDR2 SMNVEV (reference sequence). The V end lost 0 bases, the J end lost 2 bases, and 15 bases lay between the germline ends. This CDR3 is built from 17 residues. CDR3 amino acids: CASSLSPSDPATDTQYF. CDR3 nucleotide sequence: TGTGCCAGCAGTTTATCCCCTAGCGACCCCGCCACAGATACGCAGTATTTT.

This clone was seen just once. The rearrangement links TRBV2 to TRBJ2-1, with 7 bases identical to TRBD2. Germline CDR1 reads SNHLY; CDR2 reads FYNNEI. With V trimmed by 1 base and J by 6 bases, 12 bases remained unmatched. This CDR3 spans 17 amino acids. CDR3 protein: CASSEGWWTSGINEQFF. DNA of the CDR3: TGTGCCAGCAGTGAAGGGTGGTGGACTAGTGGAATCAATGAGCAGTTCTTC.

This clone was seen a single time. The rearrangement joins TRBV2 to TRBJ2-1; 9 positions match TRBD1. The length of the CDR3 is 18 residues. The trim removed 0 bases at V and 6 bases at J, leaving 12 bases unmatched. Germline V gene data show CDR1 as SNHLY and CDR2 as FYNNEI. CDR3 region: CASSEALGGTGPGNEQFF. Written as DNA, the CDR3 is TGTGCCAGCAGTGAAGCGCTTGGGGGGACAGGGCCCGGCAATGAGCAGTTCTTC.

The genes are TRBV28 and TRBJ1-3, with TRBD1 as a possible D gene (5 bases). V lost 4 bases to trimming and J lost 2 bases, with 9 bases between them. Germline CDR1 MDHEN, CDR2 SYDVKM. This CDR3 has 14 amino acids. The CDR3 spells CASSSQGTGNTIYF. The CDR3 region has the DNA TGTGCCAGCAGTTCTCAGGGTACTGGAAACACCATATATTTT.

The gene calls are TRBV18 and TRBJ2-3; D is unclear. CDR1 and CDR2 from the germline V gene are KGHSH and LQKENI. The ends were cut back, 4 bases at V and 2 bases at J, with 4 bases in the middle. This CDR3 is built from 12 residues. The CDR3 DNA reads as TGTGCCAGCTCACGGGACACAGATACGCAGTATTTT. It yields the protein CASSRDTDTQYF.

This chain joins TRBV28 and TRBJ1-4; 12 bases agree with TRBD1. Trimming removed 6 bases from V and 2 bases from J; junction bases left unmatched: 10. The CDR3 spans 18 residues. Germline values: CDR1 MDHEN, CDR2 SYDVKM. The CDR3: CASRPRDRGPSTNEKLFF. The CDR3 bases are TGTGCCAGCAGGCCTCGGGACAGGGGGCCGTCTACTAATGAAAAACTGTTTTTT.

As DNA, the CDR3 is TGTGCCAGCAGTCCCCGGGACAGGGTGCACGAGCAGTACTTC. This translates into CASSPRDRVHEQYF. The chain uses TRBV28 and TRBJ2-7; 9 positions match TRBD1. The CDR3 totals 14 residues. V gave up 5 bases and J gave up 5 bases; unmatched junction bases: 7. The germline gives CDR1 MDHEN, CDR2 SYDVKM.

This rearrangement joins TRBV28 to TRBJ2-7; 7 positions agree with TRBD2. V was clipped by 1 base and J by 1 base; unmatched bases: 1. The germline gives CDR1 MDHEN, CDR2 SYDVKM. CDR3 size: 14 residues. DNA of the CDR3: TGTGCCAGCAGTTTATCGGGGGGATCCTACGAGCAGTACTTC. Translation: CASSLSGGSYEQYF.

V usage is TRBV15 and J usage is TRBJ2-5, with D maybe TRBD2 (6 bases). The CDR3 contains 17 residues. V was shortened by 5 bases and J by 1 base, with 20 bases between the two germline ends. Germline lookup yields CDR1 LNHNV and CDR2 YYDKDF (reference sequence). CDR3 DNA: TGTGCCACCAGCCTTGCCCGGGCATGGACTACCCAAGAGACCCAGTACTTC. This codes for CATSLARAWTTQETQYF.